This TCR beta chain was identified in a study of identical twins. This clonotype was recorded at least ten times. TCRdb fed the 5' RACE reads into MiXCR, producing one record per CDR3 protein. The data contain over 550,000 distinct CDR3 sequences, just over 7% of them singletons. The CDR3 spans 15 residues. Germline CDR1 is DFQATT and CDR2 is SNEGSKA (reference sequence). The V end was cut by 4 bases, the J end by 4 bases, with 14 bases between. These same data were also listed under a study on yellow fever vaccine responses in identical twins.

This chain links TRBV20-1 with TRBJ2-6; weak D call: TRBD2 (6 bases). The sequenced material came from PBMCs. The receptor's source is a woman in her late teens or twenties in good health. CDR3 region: CSAMTGEPGANVLTF. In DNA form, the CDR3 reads TGCAGTGCTATGACGGGAGAACCAGGGGCCAACGTCCTGACTTTC.